What follows are 20 T cell receptor beta chains derived from one specimen sequenced in a study of CD8 T cells in Susac syndrome. Random hexamers were used to reverse transcribe roughly 0.5 to 1 ug of RNA. TCRdb analysed the immunoSEQ multiplex PCR reads with MiXCR anew, one entry per CDR3 protein. The repertoire includes roughly 120,000 distinct CDR3 sequences, about 96% of them detected once, and more than 0.095% sits in the top ten. Material for sequencing was CD4+ T cells from PBMCs. The receptor set was obtained from a human donor in good health.

This chain connects TRBV20-1 to TRBJ2-5; weak D call: TRBD2 (5 bases). Trimming took 6 bases from V and 1 from J, leaving 15 bases between them. The CDR3 loop spans 14 amino acids. Per the germline V gene, CDR1 is DFQATT and CDR2 is SNEGSKA (reference sequence). In DNA, the CDR3 is TGCAGTGCGACCCGGGGTAGCGCCCAAGAGACCCAGTACTTC. Translation: CSATRGSAQETQYF.

The rearrangement uses TRBV7-2 and TRBJ2-1; D may be TRBD1 or TRBD2 (5 bases each). The ends were cut back, 1 base at V and 10 bases at J, with 11 bases in the middle. Germline assignment: CDR1 SGHTA and CDR2 FQGNSA. CDR3 length: 13 residues. The CDR3 loop is CASSLGDGSEQFF. The CDR3 nucleotides are TGTGCCAGCAGCTTAGGGGACGGCTCGGAGCAGTTCTTC. The variable domain in full, completed from reference TRBV7-2 and TRBJ2-1, reads GAGVSQSPSNKVTEKGKDVELRCDPISGHTALYWYRQSLGQGLEFLIYFQGNSAPDKSGLPSDRFSAERTGGSVSTLTIQRTQQEDSAVYLCASSLGDGSEQFFGPGTRLTVL.

This clonotype has a single count. CDR3 amino acids: CASTNSNPGGTGELFF. In DNA form, the CDR3 reads TGTGCCAGCACAAATAGTAACCCAGGGGGCACCGGGGAGCTGTTTTTT. The chain links TRBV6-2 or TRBV6-3 to TRBJ2-2; TRBD1 agrees at 7 bases. Trimming cost V 7 bases and J 4 bases; bases outside gene matches: 12. The CDR3 is 16 residues long. Per the germline V gene, CDR1 is MNHEY and CDR2 is SVGEGT.

This clonotype has only one observation. The V call is TRBV4-3, the J call TRBJ2-3; the D is unclear. Germline values: CDR1 LGHNA, CDR2 YSLEER. The V end lost 1 base, the J end lost 1 base, and 9 bases lay between the germline ends. There are 15 residues in the CDR3. The CDR3 reads CASSQVGDRTDTQYF. DNA for the CDR3: TGCGCCAGCAGCCAAGTTGGGGATCGCACAGATACGCAGTATTTT.

The CDR3 nucleotides are TGTGCCAGCAGTGAAAGGGACAGGGGTTCAGATACGCAGTATTTT. This encodes CASSERDRGSDTQYF. This chain links TRBV2 with TRBJ2-3; 10 positions match TRBD1. Germline V gene data show CDR1 as SNHLY and CDR2 as FYNNEI. The CDR3 spans 15 residues. J was trimmed by 4 bases and V by 2 bases; bases with no gene match: 3.

The J gene is TRBJ2-7, the V gene TRBV12-3 or TRBV12-4, with D perhaps matching TRBD2 (6 bases). The CDR3 extends over 13 amino acids. Between the trimmed V and J ends, which lost 4 bases and 2 bases, there was a span of 9 bases. CDR3 nucleotides: TGTGCCAGCAGTTCCGGGGAGGCCTACGAGCAGTACTTC. It encodes CASSSGEAYEQYF.

This clonotype was detected once. This chain links TRBV9 with TRBJ2-2; D is ambiguous. The germline gives CDR1 SGDLS, CDR2 YYNGEE. The V gene lost 0 bases and the J gene lost 6 bases, with 12 bases spanning the gap. There are 15 residues in the CDR3. In nucleotides, the CDR3 is TGTGCCAGCAGCGTAGTTCCTGAGCTCCCCGGGGAGCTGTTTTTT. It translates to CASSVVPELPGELFF.

The genes are TRBV10-3 and TRBJ2-5; D remains unclear. Germline V CDR1 and CDR2: ENHRY, SYGVKD. Trimming shortened V by 0 bases and J by 0 bases, and 5 bases separated the two germline ends. The CDR3 has 14 amino acids. The CDR3 DNA reads as TGTGCCATCAGTGAGTCGTACAACCAAGAGACCCAGTACTTC. Translation gives CAISESYNQETQYF.

The V and J genes are TRBV5-1 and TRBJ2-7; 7 bases fit TRBD1. Trimming removed 5 bases from V and 5 bases from J; junction bases left unmatched: 13. CDR1 and CDR2 (germline): SGHRS, YFSETQ. CDR3 length: 15 residues. The CDR3 spells CASRPDRHDLDEQYF. Written as DNA, the CDR3 is TGCGCCAGCAGACCGGACAGGCATGATCTCGACGAGCAGTACTTC.

This chain uses TRBV7-3 with TRBJ2-7; D uncertain. CDR3 size: 13 residues. Trimming removed 3 bases from V and 0 bases from J, with 6 bases in between. Germline values: CDR1 SGHTA, CDR2 FQGTGA. This CDR3 is CASSLAFSYEQYF. The DNA for the CDR3 is TGTGCCAGCAGCTTGGCGTTCTCCTACGAGCAGTACTTC. The entire variable domain, with the rest obtained from reference TRBV7-3 and TRBJ2-7, is as follows: GAGVSQTPSNKVTEKGKYVELRCDPISGHTALYWYRQSLGQGPEFLIYFQGTGAADDSGLPNDRFFAVRPEGSVSTLKIQRTERGDSAVYLCASSLAFSYEQYFGPGTRLTVT.

The V gene is TRBV4-2, the J gene TRBJ1-2; a weak D match, TRBD1 (5 bases). V was trimmed by 2 bases and J by 0 bases, leaving 22 bases between them. Germline CDR1 LGHNA, CDR2 YNFKEQ. This CDR3 region has 19 residues. The CDR3, as DNA: TGTGCCAGCAGCCAATCTGATTCCCGGTGGCAGGGAGCTAACTATGGCTACACCTTC. Protein sequence: CASSQSDSRWQGANYGYTF.

This rearrangement joins TRBV6-5 to TRBJ2-5; 8 bases agree with TRBD1. The J segment lost 7 bases and the V segment lost 5 bases, leaving 12 bases of the junction unmatched. CDR1 and CDR2 from the germline V gene are MNHEY and SVGAGI. The CDR3 is made up of 15 amino acids. The CDR3 here is CASSRQGPIRGTQYF. CDR3 nucleotides: TGTGCCAGCAGTCGACAGGGGCCGATCAGAGGGACCCAGTACTTC.

The chain joins TRBV13 to TRBJ2-7, with 7 bases fitting TRBD2. Per germline, CDR1 PRHDT and CDR2 FYEKMQ (reference sequence). CDR3 length: 15 residues. V dropped 4 bases and J dropped 8; count of bases not matched to a gene: 14. CDR3 bases: TGTGCCAGCAGCTCCTCCGGGACTACTCGATTCAAGCAGTACTTC. Translating gives CASSSSGTTRFKQYF.

With respect to this clonotype: The conserved closing phenylalanine or tryptophan is absent in this CDR3, likely reflecting a read error. The DNA is omitted, as the CDR3 cannot be located on it reliably, and the CDR3 follows TCRdb's listing. The chain joins TRBV2 to TRBJ1-2. CDR1 SNHLY and CDR2 FYNNEI come from the germline V gene. Counting both end residues, the CDR3 totals 8 amino acids. The CDR3 is CASSGPSI.

The CDR3 coding sequence is TGTGCCAGCAGTGAAGCGCCGGCTCATTATAGCAATCAGCCCCAGCATTTT. Its protein product is CASSEAPAHYSNQPQHF. The J gene is TRBJ1-5, the V gene TRBV6-1; D remains unclear. Germline CDR1 reads MNHNS; CDR2 reads SASEGT. The CDR3 length is 17 residues. Between the trimmed V and J ends, which lost 0 bases and 0 bases, there was a span of 12 bases.

The chain joins TRBV19 to TRBJ2-7; TRBD2 is a possible D gene (5 bases). Trimming stripped 4 bases from V and 3 bases from J, with 10 bases between. Germline-derived CDR1 and CDR2 are LNHDA and SQIVND (reference sequence). The CDR3 is made up of 13 amino acids. The CDR3 is CASSRERDYEQYF. Here the CDR3 DNA reads TGTGCCAGTAGTAGGGAGCGCGACTACGAGCAGTACTTC. Drawing the rest from reference TRBV19 and TRBJ2-7, the complete variable domain is DGGITQSPKYLFRKEGQNVTLSCEQNLNHDAMYWYRQDPGQGLRLIYYSQIVNDFQKGDIAEGYSVSREKKESFPLTVTSAQKNPTAFYLCASSRERDYEQYFGPGTRLTVT.

V gene TRBV20-1 combines with J gene TRBJ1-1; D is unresolved. CDR3 length equals 12 residues. Germline-derived CDR1 and CDR2 are DFQATT and SNEGSKA (reference sequence). The CDR3 DNA reads TGCAGCGAACAAAAACAGAACACTGAAGCTTTCTTT. It yields the protein CSEQKQNTEAFF.

This chain connects TRBV28 to TRBJ2-7, with 10 bases matching TRBD1. CDR1 and CDR2 (germline): MDHEN, SYDVKM. V was clipped by 2 bases and J by 4 bases; unmatched bases: 8. CDR3 length equals 16 residues. In nucleotides, the CDR3 is TGTGCCAGCAGTTTAGGACCGGGACAGGGGCGTTACGAGCAGTACTTC. It yields the protein CASSLGPGQGRYEQYF.

The chain's CDR3 is CASSLEGTDSGTQYF. CDR3 coding DNA: TGTGCCAGCAGCTTAGAGGGTACAGACTCGGGGACCCAGTACTTC. The V gene is TRBV7-9, the J gene TRBJ2-5; D gene uncertain. Between the trimmed V and J ends, which lost 1 base and 7 bases, there was a span of 16 bases. Germline V gene lookup returns CDR1 SEHNR and CDR2 FQNEAQ (reference sequence). The CDR3 length is 15 residues.

V gene TRBV29-1 combines with J gene TRBJ2-7; D possibly corresponds to TRBD1 (7 bases). The CDR3 length is 15 residues. Germline V gives CDR1 SQVTM, CDR2 ANQGSEA. The V and J ends lost 6 bases and 2 bases respectively, with 20 bases between them. The CDR3 sequence is CSVNGNRGGTYEQYF. CDR3 DNA: TGCAGCGTGAACGGGAACAGGGGAGGAACCTACGAGCAGTACTTC.